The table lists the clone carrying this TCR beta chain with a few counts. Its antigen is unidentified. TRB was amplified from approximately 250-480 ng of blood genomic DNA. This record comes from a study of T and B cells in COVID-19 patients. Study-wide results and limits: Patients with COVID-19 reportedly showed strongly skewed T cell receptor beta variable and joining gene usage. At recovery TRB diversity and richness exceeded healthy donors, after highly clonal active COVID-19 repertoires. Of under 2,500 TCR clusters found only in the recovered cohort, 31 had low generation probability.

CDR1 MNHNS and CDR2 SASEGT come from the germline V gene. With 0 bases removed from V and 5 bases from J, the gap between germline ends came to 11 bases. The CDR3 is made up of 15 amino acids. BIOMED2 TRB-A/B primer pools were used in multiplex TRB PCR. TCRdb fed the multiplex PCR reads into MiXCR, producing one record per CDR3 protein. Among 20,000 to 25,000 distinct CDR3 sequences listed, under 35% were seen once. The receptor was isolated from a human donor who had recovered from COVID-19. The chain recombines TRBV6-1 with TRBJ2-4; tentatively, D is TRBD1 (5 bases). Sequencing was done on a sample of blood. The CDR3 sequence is CASSEAPGSQNIQYF. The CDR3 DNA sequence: TGTGCCAGCAGTGAAGCCCCAGGGTCGCAAAACATTCAGTACTTC.